The entry below describes one T cell receptor (beta chain). Its antigen remains unknown. TCRdb redid the calling of the 5' RACE reads with MiXCR, one entry per CDR3 protein. There are approximately 670,000 distinct CDR3 sequences in the sample; 6.1% occur only once, and 1.5% to 2% lies in the top ten. The data derive from a study of identical twins. V shed 8 bases and J shed 7 bases, with 11 bases lying between them. The CDR3 totals 12 residues. Germline V gene lookup returns CDR1 LGHNA and CDR2 YNFKEQ. Regarding the study as a whole: Modeled out-of-frame TCR alpha sharing in monozygotic twins fell below observed levels.

This rearrangement joins TRBV4-2 to TRBJ2-2; D perhaps matches TRBD1 (5 bases). Sequencing used naive T cells sorted from blood. This receptor was obtained from a man younger than 35 in good health. The CDR3 loop is CASLGHDGELFF. DNA of the CDR3: TGTGCCAGCCTCGGACACGACGGGGAGCTGTTTTTT.